This entry features one T cell receptor beta chain sequence. Its specificity is unknown. As TCR cDNA was made by 5'RACE template switching, a universal primer site and UMIs were added. One entry per CDR3 protein, called by TCRdb with MiXCR from the 5' RACE reads. The data show 180,000 or so distinct CDR3 sequences, 8% to 13% seen once. The sample comes from a study of T cells after yellow fever vaccination. The CDR3 is 11 amino acids. Deletions cut 6 bases from V and 4 bases from J, with 7 bases between. General study results and limits: Abundant bulk-derived clonotypes could contaminate FACS-sorted repertoires. Among primary-vaccination clones, most reappeared after the booster, at 95% to 96% for CD4 and 85% to 90% for CD8. Though weaker, the secondary response peaked faster, on day 5 versus 15.

The material was CD8+ T cells sorted from PBMCs, obtained 15 days after the yellow fever booster vaccination. The chain has TRBV12-3 or TRBV12-4 and TRBJ2-7, with D uncertain. The TCR was taken from a man younger than 35 who received the YFV17D yellow fever vaccine. The CDR3 DNA reads TGTGCCAGCAGGCGTGCATACGAGCAGTACTTC. Encoded protein: CASRRAYEQYF.